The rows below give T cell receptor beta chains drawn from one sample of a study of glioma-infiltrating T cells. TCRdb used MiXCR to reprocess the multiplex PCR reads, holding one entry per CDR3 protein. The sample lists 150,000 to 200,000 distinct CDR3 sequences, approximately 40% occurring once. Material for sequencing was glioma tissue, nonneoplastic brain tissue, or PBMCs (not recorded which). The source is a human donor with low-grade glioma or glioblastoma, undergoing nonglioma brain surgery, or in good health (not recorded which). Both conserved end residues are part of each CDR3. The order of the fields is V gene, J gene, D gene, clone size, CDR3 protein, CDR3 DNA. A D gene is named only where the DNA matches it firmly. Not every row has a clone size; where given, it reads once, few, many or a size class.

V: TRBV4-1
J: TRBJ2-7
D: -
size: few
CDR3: CASSQAPDSVYEQYF
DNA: TGCGCCAGCAGCCAAGCGCCCGATAGCGTGTACGAGCAGTACTTC

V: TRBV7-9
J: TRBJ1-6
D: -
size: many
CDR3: CASSLEGTGDSPLHF
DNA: TGTGCCAGCAGCTTAGAGGGGACCGGGGATTCACCCCTCCACTTT

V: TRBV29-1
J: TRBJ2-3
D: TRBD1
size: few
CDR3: CSVDKGQGLPGSLTDTQYF
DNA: TGCAGCGTCGATAAGGGACAGGGTTTGCCTGGGTCCCTCACAGATACGCAGTATTTT

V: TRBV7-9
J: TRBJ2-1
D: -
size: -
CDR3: CASSLGNNGQFF
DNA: TGTGCCAGCAGCTTAGGCAACAATGGGCAGTTCTTC

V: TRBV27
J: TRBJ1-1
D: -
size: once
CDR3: CANTKEQEPNEAFF
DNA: TGTGCTAACACGAAGGAGCAGGAGCCAAATGAAGCTTTCTTT

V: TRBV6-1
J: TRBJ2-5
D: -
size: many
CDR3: CASSRGVQETQYF
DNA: TGTGCCAGCAGTAGGGGAGTTCAAGAGACCCAGTACTTC

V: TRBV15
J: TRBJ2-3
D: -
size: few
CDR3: CATSRDVGDGTDTQYF
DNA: TGTGCCACCAGCAGAGATGTAGGGGACGGCACAGATACGCAGTATTTT

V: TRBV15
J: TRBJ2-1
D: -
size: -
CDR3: CATSERLEVNEQFF
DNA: TGTGCCACCAGCGAGAGACTAGAGGTAAATGAGCAGTTCTTC

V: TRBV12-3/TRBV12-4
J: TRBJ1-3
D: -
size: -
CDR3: CASSFRNTIYF
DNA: TGTGCCAGCAGTTTTCGAAACACCATATATTTT

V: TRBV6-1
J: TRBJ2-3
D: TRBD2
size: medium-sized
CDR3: CASSVGLAGETDTQYF
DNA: TGTGCCAGCAGTGTCGGGCTAGCGGGAGAAACAGATACGCAGTATTTT

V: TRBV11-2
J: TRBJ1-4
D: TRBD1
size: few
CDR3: CASSPEGQKNEKLFF
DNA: TGTGCCAGCAGCCCCGAGGGACAGAAAAATGAAAAACTGTTTTTT

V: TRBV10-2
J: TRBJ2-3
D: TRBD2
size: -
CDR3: CASSESTGGTGTQYF
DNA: TGCGCCAGCAGTGAGTCGACGGGGGGTACAGGTACGCAGTATTTT

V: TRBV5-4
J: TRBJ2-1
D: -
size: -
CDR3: CASSSGLARGRGEQFF
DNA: TGTGCCAGCAGCTCTGGGTTGGCTAGGGGGAGGGGTGAGCAGTTCTTC

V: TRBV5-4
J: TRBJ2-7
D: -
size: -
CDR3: CASSSDRSLKYF
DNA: TGTGCCAGCAGCTCCGACAGGTCTCTCAAGTACTTC

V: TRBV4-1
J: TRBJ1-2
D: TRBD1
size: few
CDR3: CASSQVWTGGGYTF
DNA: TGCGCCAGCAGCCAAGTATGGACAGGAGGCGGCTACACCTTC

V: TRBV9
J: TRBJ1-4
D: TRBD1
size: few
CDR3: CASSPDRAGKLFF
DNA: TGTGCCAGCAGCCCCGACAGGGCGGGTAAACTGTTTTTT

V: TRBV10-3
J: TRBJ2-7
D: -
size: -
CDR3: CAISEGSREQYF
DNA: TGTGCCATCAGTGAGGGCTCCCGCGAGCAGTACTTC

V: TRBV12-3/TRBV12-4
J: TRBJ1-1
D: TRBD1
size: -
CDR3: CDSSTGGTEAFF
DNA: TGTGACAGCAGCACAGGGGGCACTGAAGCTTTCTTT

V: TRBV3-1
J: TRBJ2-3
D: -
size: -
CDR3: CASSQPTGTQYF
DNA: TGTGCCAGCAGCCAACCCACTGGTACGCAGTATTTT

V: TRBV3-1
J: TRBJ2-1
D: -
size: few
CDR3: CASSQRGVNEQFF
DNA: TGTGCCAGCAGCCAGAGGGGCGTAAATGAGCAGTTCTTC

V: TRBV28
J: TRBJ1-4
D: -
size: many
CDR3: CASSLSGLNEKLFF
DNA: TGTGCCAGCAGTTTGTCGGGGCTAAATGAAAAACTGTTTTTT

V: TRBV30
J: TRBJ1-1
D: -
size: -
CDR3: CAWSVPDYEAFF
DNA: TGTGCCTGGAGTGTACCTGACTATGAAGCTTTCTTT

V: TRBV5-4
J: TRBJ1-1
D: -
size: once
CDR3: CASSGAGDTEAFF
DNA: TGTGCCAGCAGCGGGGCTGGGGACACTGAAGCTTTCTTT

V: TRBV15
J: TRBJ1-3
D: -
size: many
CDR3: CATSRATASSGNTIYF
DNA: TGTGCCACCAGCAGAGCCACAGCCTCATCTGGAAACACCATATATTTT

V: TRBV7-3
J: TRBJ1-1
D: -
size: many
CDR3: CASSLIGYTEAFF
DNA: TGTGCCAGCAGCTTAATTGGATACACTGAAGCTTTCTTT

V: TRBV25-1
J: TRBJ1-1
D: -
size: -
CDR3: CARSAHLGVQAFF
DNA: TGTGCCAGAAGCGCCCACCTGGGGGTCCAAGCTTTCTTT

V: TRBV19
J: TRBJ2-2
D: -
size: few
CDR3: CASSIPSKVELFF
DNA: TGTGCCAGTAGTATACCCTCAAAGGTGGAGCTGTTTTTT

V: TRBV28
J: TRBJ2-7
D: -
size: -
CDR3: CASPPSELIWSEQYF
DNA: TGTGCCAGCCCACCGTCAGAGCTAATTTGGTCGGAGCAGTACTTC

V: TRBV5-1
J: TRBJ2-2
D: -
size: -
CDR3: CASSLWPGATGELFF
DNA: TGCGCCAGCAGCTTGTGGCCGGGCGCCACCGGGGAGCTGTTTTTT

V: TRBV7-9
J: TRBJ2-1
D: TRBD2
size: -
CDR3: CASSLAGTSGNLNEQFF
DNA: TGTGCCAGCAGCTTAGCCGGGACTAGCGGGAATCTCAATGAGCAGTTCTTC

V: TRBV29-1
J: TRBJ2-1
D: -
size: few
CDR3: CSVEALRGEQFF
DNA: TGCAGCGTTGAGGCGCTCAGGGGTGAGCAGTTCTTC

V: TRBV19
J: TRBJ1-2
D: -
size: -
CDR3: CASQSIETDYYGYTF
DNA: TGTGCCAGTCAGTCGATCGAGACAGACTACTATGGCTACACCTTC

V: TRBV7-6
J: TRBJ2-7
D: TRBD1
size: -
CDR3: CASSLEQGSYEQYF
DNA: TGTGCCAGCAGCTTGGAACAGGGGTCCTACGAGCAGTACTTC

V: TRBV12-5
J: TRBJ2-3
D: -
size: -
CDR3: CASGLPEDTTDTQYF
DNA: TGTGCTAGTGGTTTGCCGGAAGATACCACAGATACGCAGTATTTT

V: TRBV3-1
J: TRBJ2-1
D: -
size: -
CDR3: CAGNPSPRSSGQFF
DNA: TGTGCCGGCAACCCATCCCCCCGGAGTAGTGGGCAGTTCTTC

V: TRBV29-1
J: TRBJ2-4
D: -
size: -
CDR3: CSVDDGVNIQYF
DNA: TGCAGCGTAGACGACGGAGTAAACATTCAGTACTTC

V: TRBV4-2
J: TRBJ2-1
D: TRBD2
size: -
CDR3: CASSHGGGYEGEQFF
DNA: TGTGCCAGCAGCCACGGGGGGGGATATGAGGGGGAGCAGTTCTTC

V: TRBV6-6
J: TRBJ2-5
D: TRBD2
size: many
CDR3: CASSYLAGLETQYF
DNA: TGTGCCAGCAGTTACCTAGCGGGACTAGAGACCCAGTACTTC

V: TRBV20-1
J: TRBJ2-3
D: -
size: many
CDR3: CSARKGLNTDTQYF
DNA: TGCAGTGCCCGGAAGGGACTGAACACAGATACGCAGTATTTT

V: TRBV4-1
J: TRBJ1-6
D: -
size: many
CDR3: CASSHESSYNSPLHF
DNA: TGCGCCAGCAGCCACGAGAGCTCCTATAATTCACCCCTCCACTTT

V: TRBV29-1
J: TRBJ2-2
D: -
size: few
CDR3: CSVPQAGELFF
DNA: TGCAGCGTCCCGCAGGCCGGGGAGCTGTTTTTT

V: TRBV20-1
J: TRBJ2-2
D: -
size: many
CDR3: CSAGGTHNTGELFF
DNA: TGCAGTGCTGGCGGGACACACAACACCGGGGAGCTGTTTTTT

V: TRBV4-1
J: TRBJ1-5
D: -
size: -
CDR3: CASSQDRYSNEPQHF
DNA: TGCGCCAGCAGCCAAGACAGGTATAGCAATGAGCCCCAGCATTTT

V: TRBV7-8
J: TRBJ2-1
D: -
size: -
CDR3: CASSDKRSYNEQFF
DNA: TGTGCCAGCAGCGATAAGAGGTCCTACAATGAGCAGTTCTTC

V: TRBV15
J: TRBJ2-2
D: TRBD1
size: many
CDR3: CATSRYRQGGTGELFF
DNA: TGTGCCACCAGCAGATACCGACAGGGCGGCACCGGGGAGCTGTTTTTT

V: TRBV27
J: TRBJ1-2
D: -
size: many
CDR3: CASSLSIPQGYGYTF
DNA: TGTGCCAGCAGTTTATCGATCCCCCAGGGCTATGGCTACACCTTC

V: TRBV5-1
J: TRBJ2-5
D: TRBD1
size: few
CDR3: CASSGTGGAETQYF
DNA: TGCGCCAGCAGCGGAACAGGGGGCGCAGAGACCCAGTACTTC

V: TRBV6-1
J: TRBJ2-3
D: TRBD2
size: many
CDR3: CASLMTSGRSDTQYF
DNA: TGTGCCAGCCTGATGACTAGCGGTCGGTCAGATACGCAGTATTTT

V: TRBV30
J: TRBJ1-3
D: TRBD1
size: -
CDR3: CAWSRDSGSGNNIYF
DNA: TGTGCCTGGAGCCGGGACAGCGGCTCTGGAAACAACATATATTTT

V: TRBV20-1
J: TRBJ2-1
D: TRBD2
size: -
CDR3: CSARDEASGIGNEQFF
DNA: TGCAGTGCTAGAGATGAGGCTAGCGGGATTGGGAATGAGCAGTTCTTC

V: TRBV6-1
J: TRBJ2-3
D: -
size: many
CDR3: CASSGREGNTQYF
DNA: TGTGCCAGCAGTGGAAGGGAAGGCAATACGCAGTATTTT

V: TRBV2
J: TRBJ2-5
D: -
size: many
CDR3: CASSEDRSQKRYF
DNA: TGTGCCAGCAGTGAGGACCGTAGCCAAAAACGGTACTTC

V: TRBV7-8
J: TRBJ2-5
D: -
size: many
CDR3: CASSHPSGTQYF
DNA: TGTGCCAGCAGCCACCCAAGCGGGACCCAGTACTTC

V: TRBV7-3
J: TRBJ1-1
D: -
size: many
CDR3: CASSLTPGLNTEAFF
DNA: TGTGCCAGCAGCTTAACTCCGGGTTTGAACACTGAAGCTTTCTTT

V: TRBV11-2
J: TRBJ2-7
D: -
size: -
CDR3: CASSLDIFYEQYF
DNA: TGTGCCAGCAGCTTAGATATCTTCTACGAGCAGTACTTC

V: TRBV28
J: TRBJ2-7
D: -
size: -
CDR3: CASSLYNYQYF
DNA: TGTGCCAGCAGTTTATACAACTACCAGTACTTC

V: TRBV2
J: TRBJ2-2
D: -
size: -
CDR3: CASKTGDNTGELFF
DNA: TGTGCCAGTAAAACAGGTGACAACACCGGGGAGCTGTTTTTT

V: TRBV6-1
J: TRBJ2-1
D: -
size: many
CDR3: CASSPSGGYNEQFF
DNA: TGTGCCAGCAGCCCTTCGGGCGGGTACAATGAGCAGTTCTTC

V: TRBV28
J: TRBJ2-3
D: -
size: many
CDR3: CASSGPRELDTQYF
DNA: TGTGCCAGCAGTGGACCCAGGGAGTTGGATACGCAGTATTTT